A selection of T cell receptor beta chains follows, all from one sample in a study of cytomegalovirus exposure and HLA in healthy donors. The repertoire was sequenced with immunoSEQ multiplex PCR; TCRdb's copy has only in-frame clones and lacks some. The data hold more than 85,000 clones, with nearly 15% observed a single time. Sequenced: PBMCs. The receptors stem from a female donor in good health and CMV-seronegative. Both conserved end residues are part of each CDR3. D genes are given only for firm matches. Expanded clones are given a class, and other clones once, few, many or no size at all.

j_gene: TRBJ2-1; abundance: NA; len: 16; v_gene: TRBV9; d_gene: TRBD2; CDR3nt: TGTGCCAGCAGCGTAGATCTAGCGGCAGGCTCCAATGAGCAGTTCTTC; CDR3aa: CASSVDLAAGSNEQFF
j_gene: TRBJ1-2; abundance: NA; len: 15; v_gene: TRBV5-1; d_gene: TRBD1; CDR3nt: TGCGCCAGCAGCTTGCGAGTTACAGGGGCCTATGGCTACACCTTC; CDR3aa: CASSLRVTGAYGYTF
j_gene: TRBJ2-7; abundance: few; len: 15; v_gene: TRBV7-9; d_gene: NA; CDR3nt: TGTGCCAGCAGCTTAGCCCAGGGGCGACCCTACGAGCAGTACTTC; CDR3aa: CASSLAQGRPYEQYF
j_gene: TRBJ1-2; abundance: few; len: 15; v_gene: TRBV18; d_gene: TRBD1; CDR3nt: TGTGCCAGCTCACCACCGTCCAGGGGGCGAATTGGCTACACCTTC; CDR3aa: CASSPPSRGRIGYTF
j_gene: TRBJ2-1; abundance: NA; len: 17; v_gene: TRBV11-3; d_gene: NA; CDR3nt: TGTGCCAGCAGCCACGGGAGGGGGCAGGGGGGCTACAATGAGCAGTTCTTC; CDR3aa: CASSHGRGQGGYNEQFF
j_gene: TRBJ1-1; abundance: NA; len: 13; v_gene: TRBV7-3; d_gene: NA; CDR3nt: TGTGCCAGCAGCTCAGGCACAGGTCGCGAAGCTTTCTTT; CDR3aa: CASSSGTGREAFF
j_gene: TRBJ1-2; abundance: few; len: 17; v_gene: TRBV15; d_gene: NA; CDR3nt: TGTGCCACCAGCAGGTGGGGTTCAAGGGGCATGGACTATGGCTACACCTTC; CDR3aa: CATSRWGSRGMDYGYTF
j_gene: TRBJ1-6; abundance: NA; len: 16; v_gene: TRBV6-6; d_gene: NA; CDR3nt: TGTGCCAGCAGTTACGAGCTTAGCTCCTATAATTCACCCCTCCACTTT; CDR3aa: CASSYELSSYNSPLHF
j_gene: TRBJ2-7; abundance: few; len: 14; v_gene: TRBV28; d_gene: TRBD1; CDR3nt: TGTGCCAGCAGGAGGACAGGGGATACCTACGAGCAGTACTTC; CDR3aa: CASRRTGDTYEQYF
j_gene: TRBJ2-5; abundance: NA; len: 13; v_gene: TRBV6-5; d_gene: NA; CDR3nt: TGTGCCAGCAGTTCGCCCAGGGAAAAGACCCAGTACTTC; CDR3aa: CASSSPREKTQYF
j_gene: TRBJ1-1; abundance: few; len: 15; v_gene: TRBV2; d_gene: NA; CDR3nt: TGTGCCAGCAGTGAAGGGGTGAGGGTAGGCACTGAAGCTTTCTTT; CDR3aa: CASSEGVRVGTEAFF
j_gene: TRBJ1-5; abundance: NA; len: 15; v_gene: TRBV30; d_gene: NA; CDR3nt: TGTGCCTGGAGTGGGGGTATCGGGGGTCATCAGCCCCAGCATTTT; CDR3aa: CAWSGGIGGHQPQHF
j_gene: TRBJ2-2; abundance: NA; len: 17; v_gene: TRBV4-1; d_gene: NA; CDR3nt: TGCGCCAGCAGCCAAGGGCAGAATACTATCGGCACCGGGGAGCTGTTTTTT; CDR3aa: CASSQGQNTIGTGELFF
j_gene: TRBJ1-2; abundance: NA; len: 15; v_gene: TRBV19; d_gene: TRBD1; CDR3nt: TGTGCCAGTAGTATGAAGGGGACAGGGCTTTATGGCTACACCTTC; CDR3aa: CASSMKGTGLYGYTF
j_gene: TRBJ1-2; abundance: few; len: 14; v_gene: TRBV30; d_gene: NA; CDR3nt: TGTGCCTGGACGGTCGGGGAGGGGATCTATGGCTACACCTTC; CDR3aa: CAWTVGEGIYGYTF
j_gene: TRBJ2-1; abundance: few; len: 16; v_gene: TRBV7-3; d_gene: TRBD1; CDR3nt: TGTGCCAGCAGCTCCCCGGGGACAGGCATTTACAATGAGCAGTTCTTC; CDR3aa: CASSSPGTGIYNEQFF
j_gene: TRBJ2-2; abundance: NA; len: 16; v_gene: TRBV14; d_gene: TRBD1; CDR3nt: TGTGCCAGCAGCCCTATTGGGACAGGGGGTACCGGGGAGCTGTTTTTT; CDR3aa: CASSPIGTGGTGELFF
j_gene: TRBJ1-2; abundance: few; len: 14; v_gene: TRBV6-6; d_gene: NA; CDR3nt: TGTGCCAGCAGCTCCGGGACAAGCTTTTATGGCTACACCTTC; CDR3aa: CASSSGTSFYGYTF
j_gene: TRBJ1-2; abundance: NA; len: 15; v_gene: TRBV5-1; d_gene: NA; CDR3nt: TGCGCCAGCAGCTCCGGTGGAGGGGGGGCCTATGGCTACACCTTC; CDR3aa: CASSSGGGGAYGYTF
j_gene: TRBJ2-5; abundance: few; len: 15; v_gene: TRBV7-9; d_gene: TRBD1; CDR3nt: TGTGCCAGCAGCCCGGGGACAGGAAATCAAGAGACCCAGTACTTC; CDR3aa: CASSPGTGNQETQYF
j_gene: TRBJ2-7; abundance: NA; len: 14; v_gene: TRBV6-5; d_gene: NA; CDR3nt: TGTGCCAGCAGTCTATCACGGGACTCCTACGAGCAGTACTTC; CDR3aa: CASSLSRDSYEQYF
j_gene: TRBJ1-3; abundance: NA; len: 14; v_gene: TRBV5-1; d_gene: NA; CDR3nt: TGCGCCAGCAGCTTGGAAGGCAGAGGAGACACCATATATTTT; CDR3aa: CASSLEGRGDTIYF
j_gene: TRBJ2-1; abundance: few; len: 14; v_gene: TRBV5-1; d_gene: NA; CDR3nt: TGCGCCAGCAGCCCCTACCCGGATAGCTGGGAGCAGTTCTTC; CDR3aa: CASSPYPDSWEQFF
j_gene: TRBJ2-7; abundance: few; len: 14; v_gene: TRBV7-2; d_gene: TRBD1; CDR3nt: TGTGCCAGCAGCTTCGGGACAGGGAGAGTGGAGCAGTACTTC; CDR3aa: CASSFGTGRVEQYF
j_gene: TRBJ2-1; abundance: few; len: 14; v_gene: TRBV19; d_gene: TRBD2; CDR3nt: TGTGCCAGTAGTACAGGACTAGCGGGGAATGAGCAGTTCTTC; CDR3aa: CASSTGLAGNEQFF
j_gene: TRBJ2-1; abundance: NA; len: 16; v_gene: TRBV7-3; d_gene: NA; CDR3nt: TGTGCCAGCAGCCTTCAAAGTAGCGGAGGAGGAAATGAGCAGTTCTTC; CDR3aa: CASSLQSSGGGNEQFF
j_gene: TRBJ1-5; abundance: few; len: 20; v_gene: TRBV30; d_gene: NA; CDR3nt: TGTGCCTGGAGTGACCCCCGGCCGCCGAAAGGGGTTAATAGCAATCAGCCCCAGCATTTT; CDR3aa: CAWSDPRPPKGVNSNQPQHF
j_gene: TRBJ2-3; abundance: NA; len: 16; v_gene: TRBV5-1; d_gene: TRBD2; CDR3nt: TGCGCCAGCAGCCTGCGCCCTAGCGGGGGCACAGATACGCAGTATTTT; CDR3aa: CASSLRPSGGTDTQYF
j_gene: TRBJ2-2; abundance: few; len: 15; v_gene: TRBV6-6; d_gene: NA; CDR3nt: TGTGCCAGCAGTATGGTAACGGGGAACACCGGGGAGCTGTTTTTT; CDR3aa: CASSMVTGNTGELFF
j_gene: TRBJ1-2; abundance: few; len: 17; v_gene: TRBV5-1; d_gene: TRBD1; CDR3nt: TGCGCCAGCAGCTTGGCCCCCGCGGGACAGGGGGCCTATGGCTACACCTTC; CDR3aa: CASSLAPAGQGAYGYTF
j_gene: TRBJ2-7; abundance: few; len: 11; v_gene: TRBV20-1; d_gene: NA; CDR3nt: TGCAGTGCTAGTTCGGGCTACGAGCAGTACTTC; CDR3aa: CSASSGYEQYF
j_gene: TRBJ1-2; abundance: once; len: 14; v_gene: TRBV19; d_gene: TRBD1; CDR3nt: TGTGCCAGTAGTGTACAGGGGGAAAACTATGGCTACACCTTC; CDR3aa: CASSVQGENYGYTF
j_gene: TRBJ2-4; abundance: few; len: 14; v_gene: TRBV29-1; d_gene: NA; CDR3nt: TGCAGCGTTGCGCGTCGACAGGACATAAACATTCAGTACTTC; CDR3aa: CSVARRQDINIQYF
j_gene: TRBJ2-2; abundance: NA; len: 15; v_gene: TRBV5-6; d_gene: TRBD1; CDR3nt: TGTGCCAGCAGCTTGCACCTGACAGGGTCCGGGGAGCTGTTTTTT; CDR3aa: CASSLHLTGSGELFF
j_gene: TRBJ2-3; abundance: NA; len: 13; v_gene: TRBV29-1; d_gene: NA; CDR3nt: TGCAGCGTAAGGAGGACTAGCACAGATACGCAGTATTTT; CDR3aa: CSVRRTSTDTQYF